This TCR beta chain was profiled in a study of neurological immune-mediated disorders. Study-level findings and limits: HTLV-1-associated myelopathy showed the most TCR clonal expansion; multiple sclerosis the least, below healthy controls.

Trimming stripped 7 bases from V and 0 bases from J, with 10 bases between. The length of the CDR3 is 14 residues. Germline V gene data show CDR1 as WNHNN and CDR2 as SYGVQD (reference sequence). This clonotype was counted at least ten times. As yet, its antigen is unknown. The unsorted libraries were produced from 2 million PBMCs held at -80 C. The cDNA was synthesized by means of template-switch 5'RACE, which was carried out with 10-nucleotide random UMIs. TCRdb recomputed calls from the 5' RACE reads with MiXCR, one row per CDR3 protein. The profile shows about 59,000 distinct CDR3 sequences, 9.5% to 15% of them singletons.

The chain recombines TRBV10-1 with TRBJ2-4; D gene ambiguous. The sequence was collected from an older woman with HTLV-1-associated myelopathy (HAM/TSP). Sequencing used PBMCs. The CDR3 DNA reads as TGCGCCAGCACAGGACGACTAGCCAAAAACATTCAGTACTTC. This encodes CASTGRLAKNIQYF.